The present T cell receptor beta chain was sequenced within a study of response to subunit inactivated influenza vaccine. The study's findings and limits: Few additional T cells are recruited per seasonal influenza vaccination, authors suggested.

The CDR3 is 14 residues long. Trimming removed 0 bases from V and 2 bases from J, with 8 bases in between. Germline CDR1 LGHNA, CDR2 YSLEER. TCRdb ran MiXCR on the RT-PCR reads and lists one entry per CDR3 protein. Of hundreds of thousands of distinct CDR3 sequences in the sample, roughly 13% were seen once. This clonotype was observed a few times. Its antigen is not identified. The material was PBMCs from blood, obtained about 40 days after vaccination. The chain is built from TRBV4-3 and TRBJ2-7; D is possibly TRBD2 (5 bases). The clonotype was recovered from a man over 45 who received an inactivated influenza vaccine. The CDR3 DNA is TGCGCCAGCAGCCAAGATATTAGCGCCTACGAGCAGTACTTC. This gives the protein CASSQDISAYEQYF.